The 13 T cell receptor beta chains below come from one sample, sequenced in a study of blood T cell repertoires in COVID-19. Assay: immunoSEQ multiplex PCR; the TCRdb copy retains only in-frame clones and omits some. The sample lists about 140,000 clones, under 85% seen once, with approximately 9% in the top ten. Sequenced material: peripheral blood. The receptors shown here come from a woman older than 75 in a cohort sampled during active or convalescent COVID-19.

The chain couples TRBV14 to TRBJ2-2; 9 bases line up with TRBD2. J gave up 0 bases and V 4 bases, and 6 bases lay outside the gene matches. Per the germline V gene, CDR1 is SGHDN and CDR2 is FVKESK. The CDR3 runs 17 residues. The CDR3 spells CASSLLSGGSNTGELFF. In nucleotides, the CDR3 is TGTGCCAGCAGCCTCCTGAGCGGGGGGTCGAACACCGGGGAGCTGTTTTTT. The whole variable domain, filled in from reference TRBV14 and TRBJ2-2, reads EAGVTQFPSHSVIEKGQTVTLRCDPISGHDNLYWYRRVMGKEIKFLLHFVKESKQDESGMPNNRFLAERTGGTYSTLKVQPAELEDSGVYFCASSLLSGGSNTGELFFGEGSRLTVL.

V gene TRBV5-6 combines with J gene TRBJ1-4; the match to TRBD1 covers 10 bases. CDR1 and CDR2 from the germline V gene are SGHDT and YYEEEE. The CDR3 runs 17 residues. V dropped 2 bases and J dropped 7; count of bases not matched to a gene: 11. The CDR3 protein is CASSFLSFGQGGEKLFF. CDR3 nucleotides: TGTGCCAGCAGCTTTTTATCGTTTGGACAGGGGGGTGAAAAACTGTTTTTT.

The rearrangement links TRBV29-1 to TRBJ2-7; D gene ambiguous. V lost 4 bases, J lost 4 bases, and 26 bases lay in between. The germline V gene has CDR1 SQVTM and CDR2 ANQGSEA. This CDR3 contains 17 residues. The chain's CDR3 is CSVGVSPPPHRSYEQYV. CDR3 sequence (DNA): TGCAGCGTTGGTGTTTCCCCACCGCCACACCGCTCTTACGAGCAGTACGTC.

The chain has TRBV12-5 and TRBJ2-2; 7 bases map to TRBD1. CDR1 and CDR2 from the germline V gene are LGHNT and FRNRAP. The V and J ends lost 1 base and 0 bases, in that order; junction bases with no gene match: 5. CDR3 length equals 17 residues. In DNA form, the CDR3 reads TGTGCTAGTGGTTTGGCCTACGGGACAGCGAACACCGGGGAGCTGTTTTTT. It codes for CASGLAYGTANTGELFF. The full variable domain, its missing parts supplied by reference TRBV12-5 and TRBJ2-2, is DARVTQTPRHKVTEMGQEVTMRCQPILGHNTVFWYRQTMMQGLELLAYFRNRAPLDDSGMPKDRFSAEMPDATLATLKIQPSEPRDSAVYFCASGLAYGTANTGELFFGEGSRLTVL.

The genes are TRBV6-4 and TRBJ2-1; TRBD1 is a possible D gene (6 bases). V lost 2 bases and J lost 5, with 22 bases in between. CDR1 MRHNA and CDR2 SNTAGT come from the germline V gene. This CDR3 spans 18 amino acids. The CDR3 sequence is CASSDARIGTPLHNEQFF. The DNA of the CDR3 is TGTGCCAGCAGTGACGCAAGAATCGGGACACCCCTACACAATGAGCAGTTCTTC.

The rearrangement links TRBV12-2 to TRBJ1-1. TRBV12-2 is termed a pseudogene. CDR3 length equals 15 residues. CDR3 residues: CASRLYSTKNTEAFF. CDR3 nucleotides: TGTGCAAGTCGCTTATATTCTACGAAGAACACTGAAGCTTTCTTT.

The chain is built from TRBV9 and TRBJ2-7, with TRBD1 matching over 7 bases. Germline V CDR1 and CDR2: SGDLS, YYNGEE. This CDR3 comprises 14 residues. J was trimmed by 2 bases and V by 3 bases; bases with no gene match: 5. This CDR3 reads CASSETGLTYEQYF. CDR3 sequence (DNA): TGTGCCAGCAGCGAGACAGGGTTGACCTACGAGCAGTACTTC.

The chain has TRBV5-4 and TRBJ1-2; 7 nucleotides align to TRBD1. Trimming removed 4 bases from V and 3 bases from J; junction bases left unmatched: 9. Germline V gene lookup returns CDR1 SGHNT and CDR2 YYREEE (reference sequence). The CDR3 extends over 15 amino acids. Here the CDR3 DNA reads TGTGCCAGCAGCGGACAGGAACGACTTGACTATGGCTACACCTTC. Its translation: CASSGQERLDYGYTF. The entire variable domain, with the rest obtained from reference TRBV5-4 and TRBJ1-2, is as follows: ETGVTQSPTHLIKTRGQQVTLRCSSQSGHNTVSWYQQALGQGPQFIFQYYREEENGRGNFPPRFSGLQFPNYSSELNVNALELDDSALYLCASSGQERLDYGYTFGSGTRLTVV.

V is TRBV19 and J is TRBJ1-2; D is possibly TRBD1 (5 bases). The CDR3 runs 15 residues. V shed 4 bases and J shed 6 bases, with 18 bases lying between them. CDR1 LNHDA and CDR2 SQIVND come from the germline V gene (reference sequence). CDR3 sequence: CASSSSSGYLDGYTF. The DNA for the CDR3 is TGTGCCAGTAGTAGCTCGTCAGGGTATTTGGATGGCTACACCTTC.

The rearrangement links TRBV7-8 to TRBJ2-2; 8 bases line up with TRBD2. Germline V gene lookup returns CDR1 SGHVS and CDR2 FQNEAQ. The CDR3 is made up of 15 amino acids. V shed 5 bases, J shed 2 bases, and the junction held 4 bases outside the gene matches. The CDR3 spells CASSGSGSNTGELFF. The DNA of the CDR3 is TGTGCCAGCAGCGGCAGCGGGAGCAACACCGGGGAGCTGTTTTTT.

The chain has TRBV6-1 and TRBJ1-4, with D possibly being TRBD1 (6 bases). Deletions cut 0 bases from V and 4 bases from J, with 18 bases between. Germline lookup yields CDR1 MNHNS and CDR2 SASEGT. The CDR3 has 18 residues. Here the CDR3 DNA reads TGTGCCAGCAGTGAAGCGGCTTTCATTGGGGGCATTAATGAAAAACTGTTTTTT. It yields the protein CASSEAAFIGGINEKLFF.

V is TRBV20-1 and J is TRBJ2-1; TRBD2 matches 7 bases. The CDR3 loop spans 13 amino acids. The junction had 3 bases not matched to a gene; V was cut back by 3 bases and J by 4 bases. Germline V gene sequence: CDR1 DFQATT, CDR2 SNEGSKA (reference sequence). CDR3 nucleotide sequence: TGCAGTGCTAGTGGGGGGGTATACAATGAGCAGTTCTTC. It translates to CSASGGVYNEQFF.

The chain's CDR3 is CASSGQGAMGLEQFF. In nucleotides, the CDR3 is TGTGCCAGCAGCGGACAGGGGGCGATGGGACTTGAGCAGTTCTTC. The rearrangement joins TRBV9 to TRBJ2-1; 10 bases line up with TRBD1. The CDR3 is 15 residues long. V was clipped by 3 bases and J by 9 bases; unmatched bases: 9. Germline V lookup: CDR1 SGDLS, CDR2 YYNGEE.